The text below deals with one T cell receptor beta chain. The data were obtained in a study of blood T cell repertoires in COVID-19. At the level of the study: COVID-19 samples collected from the United States, Italy and Spain covered acute and convalescent phases. PBMCs, B-cell-depleted T cells, or T cells were the source of the cDNA or gDNA that made up the material.

As originally analysed: Amplified reference gene primers provided the basis for estimating nucleated cell counts. Assay used: immunoSEQ multiplex PCR; TCRdb lists only in-frame clones, some missing. That table gives V, J and clone size, and the DNA gave D and trimming. The repertoire holds around 250,000 clones, with 86% as singletons. The CDR3 is made up of 15 amino acids. The V end lost 5 bases, the J end lost 0 bases, and 14 bases lay between the germline ends. The germline CDR1 and CDR2 sequences are MDHEN and SYDVKM. The sequenced sample consisted of peripheral blood. This receptor was taken from a man in his forties or fifties with active or convalescent COVID-19. The V and J genes are TRBV28 and TRBJ2-7, with D perhaps matching TRBD1 (6 bases). Written as DNA, the CDR3 is TGTGCCAGCAGTCCCAGGGGCTCCGGCTCCTACGAGCAGTACTTC. It encodes CASSPRGSGSYEQYF.